This T cell receptor (beta chain) is from a study of metastatic and nonmetastatic thyroid tumors. Study at large: Repertoires of blood and of tissue (tumor or nodule) from malignant and benign thyroid patients were compared.

In the original workflow: A distant-metastasis classifier for papillary thyroid cancer was built using CDR3 differences across clinicopathological groups. TCRdb reanalyzed the PCR reads with MiXCR. The V and J calls come from TCRdb's annotation, not from the publication. Of 20,000 to 30,000 clones listed, around 14% are singletons. This clone came up many times. Its antigen is as yet unknown. Study-level results: According to reports, the diversity of TCR beta was significantly higher in malignant thyroid tumors than in benign nodules, and this held in both blood and tumor samples.

V was clipped by 2 bases and J by 2 bases; unmatched bases: 3. Per germline, CDR1 LGHDT and CDR2 YNNKEL (reference sequence). There are 15 residues in the CDR3. Nobody among the patients had been given any treatment before thyroid surgery. Sequenced input: blood. The genes are TRBV3-1 and TRBJ2-3; 8 nucleotides line up with TRBD2. The clonotype comes from a female donor with papillary thyroid cancer or a benign thyroid nodule (not recorded which). Some clones in this sample may be carry-over from other donors' samples. CDR3 residues: CASSQLAGTTDTQYF. Here the CDR3 DNA reads TGTGCCAGCAGCCAATTAGCGGGGACCACAGATACGCAGTATTTT.